This record covers a single T cell receptor beta chain. These data belong to a study of control samples from healthy donors and cancer patients. Using immunoSEQ multiplex PCR, the repertoire was profiled, and TCRdb retains in-frame clones only, with some absent. The table lists 75,000 to 90,000 clones, 89% of them singletons. The CDR3 loop spans 15 amino acids. Trimming pared 2 bases from V and 6 bases from J, leaving 16 bases between. In germline, CDR1 is MRHNA, CDR2 SNTAGT. The gene calls are TRBV6-4 and TRBJ1-2; D ambiguous. Sequencing used blood. The TCR was taken from a man aged 45 to 65 in good health. The CDR3 is CASSDPLTHRDGYTF. The CDR3 DNA sequence: TGTGCCAGCAGTGACCCTTTGACCCATCGAGATGGCTACACCTTC.